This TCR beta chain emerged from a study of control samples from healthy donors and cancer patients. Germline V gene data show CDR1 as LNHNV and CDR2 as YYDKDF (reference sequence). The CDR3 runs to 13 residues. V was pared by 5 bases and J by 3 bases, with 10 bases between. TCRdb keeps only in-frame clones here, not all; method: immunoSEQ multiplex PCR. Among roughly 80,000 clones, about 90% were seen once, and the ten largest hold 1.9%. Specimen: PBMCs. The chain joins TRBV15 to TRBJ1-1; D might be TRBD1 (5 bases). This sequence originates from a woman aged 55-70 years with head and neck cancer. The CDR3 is CATSRGGYTEAFF. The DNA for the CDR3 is TGTGCCACCAGCCGGGGGGGATACACTGAAGCTTTCTTT.